These 8 T cell receptor beta chains were sequenced from one sample in a study of CD8 T cells in Susac syndrome. Reverse transcription of about 0.5 to 1 ug RNA used random hexamers. TCRdb reanalysed the immunoSEQ multiplex PCR reads using MiXCR and keeps one entry per CDR3 protein. The data contain 400,000 or so distinct CDR3 sequences, around 85% of them singletons. The specimen sequenced was CD8+ T cells from PBMCs. The receptor source for this set is a human donor with multiple sclerosis.

The chain employs TRBV7-2 and TRBJ2-5; D call uncertain. Germline CDR1 is SGHTA and CDR2 is FQGNSA. The CDR3 spans 13 residues. The germline V and J ends were trimmed by 5 bases and 4 bases, with 11 bases remaining between them. The CDR3 region has the DNA TGTGCCAGCAGCCGGGTCTTGGTAGAGACCCAGTACTTC. The encoded protein is CASSRVLVETQYF.

This sequence joins TRBV6-1 and TRBJ2-3; D unresolved. V was cut by 2 bases and J by 4 bases, with 13 bases left in between. The CDR3 has 15 amino acids. Germline values: CDR1 MNHNS, CDR2 SASEGT. CDR3 loop: CASSEPGGEADTQYF. The CDR3 nucleotides are TGTGCCAGCAGTGAACCCGGTGGAGAGGCAGATACGCAGTATTTT.

The CDR3 region has the DNA TGTGCCAGCAGCCCTTGGACAGGGGGATCTGGAAACACCATATATTTT. It is translated as CASSPWTGGSGNTIYF. This chain links TRBV5-4 with TRBJ1-3; 10 nucleotides match TRBD1. The CDR3 is 16 residues long. Germline-derived CDR1 and CDR2 are SGHNT and YYREEE (reference sequence). V trimming: 4 bases; J trimming: 1 base; junction bases outside the gene matches: 5.

The chain employs TRBV4-1 and TRBJ1-5, with a tentative D call TRBD1 (5 bases). The CDR3 runs to 19 residues. V gave up 1 base and J gave up 2 bases, with 21 bases separating them. CDR1 and CDR2 from the germline V gene are MGHRA and YSYEKL. The CDR3 coding sequence is TGCGCCAGCAGCCAAGCCCCAGCGGGGGGGATTGCGGGCAATCAGCCCCAGCATTTT. This sequence encodes CASSQAPAGGIAGNQPQHF.

The gene calls are TRBV5-1 and TRBJ1-1; TRBD1 matches at 8 bases. Trimming took 2 bases from V and 10 from J; bases not matched to a gene: 13. This CDR3 spans 15 amino acids. In germline, CDR1 is SGHRS, CDR2 YFSETQ. The CDR3 loop reads CASSLYDRGSQGAFF. CDR3 DNA sequence: TGCGCCAGCAGCTTATACGACAGGGGCTCGCAGGGAGCTTTCTTT.

This chain connects TRBV19 to TRBJ1-5; D unresolved. Germline V gene lookup returns CDR1 LNHDA and CDR2 SQIVND (reference sequence). The V end was cut by 3 bases, the J end by 5 bases, with 8 bases between. The CDR3 runs 13 residues. CDR3 sequence reads: CASSIRIHQPQHF. The CDR3 DNA reads as TGTGCCAGTAGTATCAGGATACATCAGCCCCAGCATTTT.

This clonotype appeared once. The chain combines TRBV20-1 with TRBJ2-7; perhaps TRBD2 as D (6 bases). The length of the CDR3 is 17 residues. Trimming took 0 bases from V and 2 from J, leaving 20 bases between them. Germline assignment: CDR1 DFQATT and CDR2 SNEGSKA (reference sequence). The CDR3 sequence: CSARDQPGGLGPYEQYF. The CDR3 region has the DNA TGCAGTGCTAGAGATCAGCCAGGAGGGCTGGGGCCCTACGAGCAGTACTTC.

V usage is TRBV2 and J usage is TRBJ2-3; D may be TRBD1 (5 bases). Germline CDR1 and CDR2: SNHLY and FYNNEI. V lost 4 bases to trimming and J lost 4 bases, with 15 bases between them. The length of the CDR3 is 15 residues. DNA for the CDR3: TGTGCCAGCAGTGCAGGGTTAATGTTGGCAGATACGCAGTATTTT. It is translated as CASSAGLMLADTQYF. The full variable domain, its missing parts supplied by reference TRBV2 and TRBJ2-3, is EPEVTQTPSHQVTQMGQEVILRCVPISNHLYFYWYRQILGQKVEFLVSFYNNEISEKSEIFDDQFSVERPDGSNFTLKIRSTKLEDSAMYFCASSAGLMLADTQYFGPGTRLTVL.